This TCR beta chain appears in the sequencing data of a study of neurological immune-mediated disorders. Study-level results: Private repertoires in all groups were suggested by the absence of shared CDR3 amino acid sequences among expanded clones across subjects.

It was by 5'RACE with 10-nucleotide random UMIs that the cDNA was made. The authors obtained over 200 million TCR-beta sequences from 15-18 subjects per sequencing run. MiXCR was run by TCRdb on the 5' RACE reads, yielding one entry per CDR3 protein. This table holds more than 45,000 distinct CDR3 sequences, about a tenth found once. CDR1 is DFQATT, CDR2 SNEGSKA, per germline (reference sequence). There are 12 residues in the CDR3. V was trimmed by 5 bases and J by 2 bases, leaving 9 bases between them. The unsorted libraries were made from 2 million PBMCs kept at -80 C. Many counts were recorded for this clonotype. Antigen unknown.

Sequenced material: PBMCs. The genes are TRBV20-1 and TRBJ1-1; D gene uncertain. This clonotype originated in a middle-aged woman with HTLV-1-associated myelopathy (HAM/TSP). This CDR3 reads CSASQSNTEAFF. CDR3 nucleotides: TGCAGTGCTTCTCAGAGTAACACTGAAGCTTTCTTT.